The 32 T cell receptor beta chains below come from one sample, sequenced in a study of CD4 T cells in relation to SARS-CoV-2 and coronaviruses. The data were produced by immunoSEQ multiplex PCR, yet TCRdb's version contains in-frame clones alone and is incomplete. The repertoire holds about 38,000 clones, with over 75% as singletons. The specimen was memory CD4+ T cells from PBMCs. These receptors came from an adult with COVID-19.

V is TRBV4-2 and J is TRBJ2-2; 8 bases line up with TRBD1. Germline V gene lookup returns CDR1 LGHNA and CDR2 YNFKEQ. This CDR3 is 14 amino acids long. The J segment lost 8 bases and the V segment lost 0 bases, leaving 2 bases of the junction unmatched. The CDR3: CASSQEQGDGELFF. The CDR3 DNA sequence: TGTGCCAGCAGCCAAGAACAGGGGGATGGGGAGCTGTTTTTT.

In its sample, this clone was seen a few times. At one boundary the junction diverges from the germline segment, which might be a read error. This sequence joins TRBV11-2 and TRBJ1-2, with D unresolved. Germline V lookup: CDR1 SGHAT, CDR2 FQNNGV. This CDR3 spans 12 amino acids. The chain's CDR3 is CASSLVSHLISF. Here the CDR3 DNA reads TGTGCCAGCAGCTTAGTCTCCCACCTCATTTCCTTC.

This clone was counted once. V is TRBV10-1 and J is TRBJ2-2, with D tentatively TRBD2 (6 bases). V shed 2 bases and J shed 6 bases, with 13 bases lying between them. Germline V gives CDR1 WNHNN, CDR2 SYGVQD (reference sequence). The CDR3 loop spans 15 amino acids. The CDR3 sequence: CASSESRGGSGELFF. The CDR3, as DNA: TGCGCCAGCAGTGAGAGTAGGGGAGGTTCCGGGGAGCTGTTTTTT.

The chain joins TRBV5-1 to TRBJ2-2; the D gene is possibly TRBD1 (5 bases). The ends were cut back, 3 bases at V and 2 bases at J, with 14 bases in the middle. This CDR3 is built from 16 residues. Germline-derived CDR1 and CDR2 are SGHRS and YFSETQ. CDR3 sequence (DNA): TGCGCCAGCAGCTACCACAGGAGAACTAACACCGGGGAGCTGTTTTTT. The encoded protein is CASSYHRRTNTGELFF.

This clone was counted between two and nine times. The chain links TRBV5-1 to TRBJ2-3; 12 bases are shared with TRBD2. The CDR3 spans 15 residues. The germline V gene has CDR1 SGHRS and CDR2 YFSETQ. J lost 3 bases, V lost 5 bases, and 4 bases had no gene match. For the CDR3, the DNA is TGCGCCAGCAGGGATCTAGCGGGGGGGACAGATACGCAGTATTTT. This gives the protein CASRDLAGGTDTQYF.

The V and J genes are TRBV2 and TRBJ2-5; D is ambiguous. This CDR3 has 11 amino acids. Deletions cut 11 bases from V and 1 base from J, with 8 bases between. Germline V CDR1 and CDR2: SNHLY, FYNNEI. The CDR3 nucleotides read TGTGCCGGGCGGTCCCAAGAGACCCAGTACTTC. The encoded protein is CAGRSQETQYF.

The V gene is TRBV18, the J gene TRBJ1-2; tentatively, D is TRBD1 (5 bases). With 3 bases removed from V and 3 bases from J, the gap between germline ends came to 14 bases. The CDR3 runs 15 residues. Germline CDR1 is KGHSH and CDR2 is LQKENI. CDR3 sequence: CASSPLQGGDYGYTF. In DNA form, the CDR3 reads TGTGCCAGCTCACCGCTGCAGGGAGGAGACTATGGCTACACCTTC.

The chain recombines TRBV3-1 (or the pseudogene TRBV3-2) with TRBJ1-1; maybe TRBD1 (5 bases). The CDR3 is 15 residues long. Germline-derived CDR1 and CDR2 are LGHDT and YNNKEL (reference sequence). V was clipped by 4 bases and J by 4 bases, with 16 bases between them. CDR3 sequence (DNA): TGTGCCAGCAGCCCCGAGGTAGGGGTGGGCACTGAAGCTTTCTTT. The encoded protein is CASSPEVGVGTEAFF.

The rearrangement uses TRBV30 and TRBJ2-2; D gene unclear. The V end was cut by 0 bases, the J end by 1 base, with 15 bases between. CDR1 GTSNPN and CDR2 SVGIG come from the germline V gene (reference sequence). The length of the CDR3 is 17 residues. The CDR3 loop reads CAWSVSSRNLNTGELFF. As DNA, the CDR3 is TGTGCCTGGAGTGTATCTTCGCGCAATCTGAACACCGGGGAGCTGTTTTTT.

This clone was recorded only once. The V gene is TRBV7-8, the J gene TRBJ1-4; D is unresolved. The germline gives CDR1 SGHVS, CDR2 FQNEAQ. V lost 1 base and J 7 bases, leaving 16 bases between the germline ends. This CDR3 is built from 16 residues. The CDR3 region is CASSLEAWAGGEKLFF. The CDR3, as DNA: TGTGCCAGCAGCTTAGAGGCTTGGGCAGGAGGTGAAAAACTGTTTTTT.

The V gene is TRBV6-4, the J gene TRBJ2-2; the match to TRBD2 covers 10 bases. V gave up 2 bases and J gave up 4 bases; unmatched junction bases: 1. The CDR3 spans 15 residues. CDR1 is MRHNA, CDR2 SNTAGT, per germline. The CDR3 sequence: CASSDSGGATGELFF. CDR3 nucleotide sequence: TGTGCCAGCAGTGACAGCGGGGGGGCCACCGGGGAGCTGTTTTTT.

The CDR3 region is CASSELEIQPQHF. Here the CDR3 DNA reads TGTGCCAGCAGTGAGTTAGAGATACAGCCCCAGCATTTT. The chain is built from TRBV6-1 and TRBJ1-5; D ambiguous. The CDR3 runs 13 residues. Germline CDR1 and CDR2: MNHNS and SASEGT. Between the trimmed V and J ends, which lost 3 bases and 7 bases, there was a span of 10 bases.

CDR3 bases: TGTGCCAGTAGTACAAACAGGGGGCGGGAAAAACTGTTTTTT. Translating gives CASSTNRGREKLFF. V gene TRBV19 combines with J gene TRBJ1-4; 9 positions agree with TRBD1. CDR3 size: 14 residues. The germline gives CDR1 LNHDA, CDR2 SQIVND (reference sequence). V shed 4 bases, J shed 8 bases, and the junction held 5 bases outside the gene matches.

The J gene is TRBJ1-6, the V gene TRBV7-7; 8 nucleotides match TRBD1. Germline loops: CDR1 SSHAT, CDR2 FNYEAQ (reference sequence). The CDR3 has 14 residues. The CDR3 region is CARSGGIYNSPLHF. CDR3 in DNA: TGTGCTAGGTCAGGGGGCATCTATAATTCACCCCTCCACTTT.

The rearrangement uses TRBV11-2 and TRBJ1-2; no firm D call. This CDR3 has 17 residues. V was pared by 0 bases and J by 6 bases, with 20 bases between. Per germline, CDR1 SGHAT and CDR2 FQNNGV. CDR3 in DNA: TGTGCCAGCAGCTTAGACCCTAGTGGGCCTCCCTCGCATGGCTACACCTTC. This sequence encodes CASSLDPSGPPSHGYTF. The variable domain in full, completed from reference TRBV11-2 and TRBJ1-2, reads EAGVAQSPRYKIIEKRQSVAFWCNPISGHATLYWYQQILGQGPKLLIQFQNNGVVDDSQLPKDRFSAERLKGVDSTLKIQPAKLEDSAVYLCASSLDPSGPPSHGYTFGSGTRLTVV.

The V and J genes are TRBV11-3 and TRBJ1-2; D ambiguous. CDR3 length: 12 amino acids. Germline CDR1 and CDR2: SGHNT and YENEEA. V gave up 1 base and J gave up 6 bases, with 6 bases separating them. The CDR3 nucleotides are TGTGCCAGCAGCTTAGCCACAAATGGCTACACCTTC. Translation gives CASSLATNGYTF.

V is TRBV15 and J is TRBJ2-7; 8 bases fit TRBD1. J lost 4 bases, V lost 0 bases, and 2 bases had no gene match. There are 14 residues in the CDR3. Germline V lookup: CDR1 LNHNV, CDR2 YYDKDF (reference sequence). The CDR3: CATSRDQGAYEQYF. The CDR3 DNA reads TGTGCCACCAGCAGAGATCAGGGGGCTTACGAGCAGTACTTC. The variable domain in full, completed from reference TRBV15 and TRBJ2-7, reads DAMVIQNPRYQVTQFGKPVTLSCSQTLNHNVMYWYQQKSSQAPKLLFHYYDKDFNNEADTPDNFQSRRPNTSFCFLDIRSPGLGDTAMYLCATSRDQGAYEQYFGPGTRLTVT.

The J gene is TRBJ1-1, the V gene TRBV2; 7 nucleotides align to TRBD1. The junction had 9 bases not matched to a gene; V was cut back by 6 bases and J by 2 bases. CDR1 is SNHLY, CDR2 FYNNEI, per germline. This CDR3 comprises 15 residues. CDR3 nucleotides: TGTGCCAGCAGACCCGGGACAGCCTCAAACACTGAAGCTTTCTTT. This encodes CASRPGTASNTEAFF.

The gene calls are TRBV5-4 and TRBJ2-3, with TRBD1 matching over 8 bases. CDR3 size: 16 residues. The J segment lost 0 bases and the V segment lost 2 bases, leaving 5 bases of the junction unmatched. Germline loops: CDR1 SGHNT, CDR2 YYREEE (reference sequence). CDR3 protein: CASSFGTGSSTDTQYF. Written as DNA, the CDR3 is TGTGCCAGCAGCTTCGGGACAGGCTCTAGCACAGATACGCAGTATTTT.

The chain joins TRBV3-1 (or the pseudogene TRBV3-2) to TRBJ2-1; tentative D call: TRBD2 (6 bases). Germline CDR1 is LGHDT and CDR2 is YNNKEL (reference sequence). Trimming cost V 5 bases and J 9 bases, with 14 bases left between them. This CDR3 comprises 13 residues. This CDR3 is CASSYYQGGEQFF. The CDR3 DNA follows: TGTGCCAGCAGCTATTATCAGGGAGGTGAGCAGTTCTTC.

V usage is TRBV18 and J usage is TRBJ2-7, with a possible D match to TRBD2 (5 bases). Germline CDR1 is KGHSH and CDR2 is LQKENI. The V end lost 3 bases, the J end lost 5 bases, and 11 bases lay between the germline ends. This CDR3 has 13 residues. The CDR3 spells CASSPIGLNEQYF. Written as DNA, the CDR3 is TGTGCCAGCTCACCTATAGGACTTAACGAGCAGTACTTC.

The rearrangement links TRBV12-3 or TRBV12-4 to TRBJ2-2; D unresolved. The CDR3 contains 12 residues. Trimming cost V 4 bases and J 2 bases, with 2 bases left between them. CDR3 coding DNA: TGTGCCAGCAGTTCAAACACCGGGGAGCTGTTTTTT. Translation gives CASSSNTGELFF.

The chain links TRBV5-4 to TRBJ2-7; 8 positions agree with TRBD1. Losses at the gene ends were 1 base for V and 6 bases for J; bases not matched to a gene: 9. Looked up from germline, CDR1 is SGHNT and CDR2 is YYREEE (reference sequence). CDR3 length equals 15 residues. CDR3 coding DNA: TGTGCCAGCAGCTTGAGTCCAGGGGGCGCGGCCGAGCAGTACTTC. Amino acids: CASSLSPGGAAEQYF. Full variable domain (missing parts from reference TRBV5-4 and TRBJ2-7): ETGVTQSPTHLIKTRGQQVTLRCSSQSGHNTVSWYQQALGQGPQFIFQYYREEENGRGNFPPRFSGLQFPNYSSELNVNALELDDSALYLCASSLSPGGAAEQYFGPGTRLTVT.

The rearrangement joins TRBV30 to TRBJ1-4, with D perhaps matching TRBD1 (6 bases). The V gene lost 4 bases and the J gene lost 7 bases, with 19 bases spanning the gap. CDR1 is GTSNPN and CDR2 is SVGIG in the germline V gene (reference sequence). The CDR3 has 15 residues. This CDR3 reads CAWTSRDISFEKLFF. DNA for the CDR3: TGTGCCTGGACTTCCCGGGACATATCTTTTGAAAAACTGTTTTTT.

This sequence joins TRBV28 and TRBJ1-2; D is undetermined. Deletions cut 3 bases from V and 2 bases from J, with 4 bases between. Germline CDR1 and CDR2: MDHEN and SYDVKM. This CDR3 is built from 12 residues. DNA of the CDR3: TGTGCCAGCAGTTTGATGAACTATGGCTACACCTTC. As protein: CASSLMNYGYTF.

Written as DNA, the CDR3 is TGTGCCAGCAGCCAAGGGGACAGGAGTACCCAAGAGACCCAGTACTTC. It translates to CASSQGDRSTQETQYF. The chain carries TRBV3-1 (or the pseudogene TRBV3-2) and TRBJ2-5; the match to TRBD1 covers 8 bases. CDR1 and CDR2 (germline): LGHDT, YNNKEL (reference sequence). The CDR3 is made up of 16 amino acids. The junction had 5 bases not matched to a gene; V was cut back by 1 base and J by 1 base.

V and J are TRBV6-1 and TRBJ1-2, with D maybe TRBD1 (5 bases). Per the germline V gene, CDR1 is MNHNS and CDR2 is SASEGT. The CDR3 has 14 residues. The V end lost 0 bases, the J end lost 4 bases, and 9 bases lay between the germline ends. The CDR3 region is CASSEAGGFYGYTF. CDR3 sequence (DNA): TGTGCCAGCAGTGAAGCGGGGGGGTTCTATGGCTACACCTTC.

The J gene is TRBJ1-3, the V gene TRBV10-2, with TRBD1 identical over 7 bases. The germline CDR1 and CDR2 sequences are WSHSY and SAAADI. CDR3 length equals 15 residues. The trim removed 4 bases at V and 0 bases at J, leaving 3 bases unmatched. The CDR3 sequence: CASSGTGNSGNTIYF. DNA for the CDR3: TGCGCCAGCAGTGGGACAGGAAACTCTGGAAACACCATATATTTT.

The gene calls are TRBV5-4 and TRBJ2-5; D not resolved. The CDR3 has 15 amino acids. CDR1 is SGHNT and CDR2 is YYREEE in the germline V gene (reference sequence). Trimming left V 2 bases short and J 0 bases short, with 11 bases between. The CDR3: CASSFGQRNQETQYF. The CDR3 DNA sequence: TGTGCCAGCAGCTTTGGGCAGCGCAACCAAGAGACCCAGTACTTC.

The genes are TRBV6-5 and TRBJ2-2; the D gene could be TRBD1 or TRBD2 (5 bases each). This CDR3 has 14 amino acids. Germline V gene lookup returns CDR1 MNHEY and CDR2 SVGAGI. The V end was cut by 10 bases, the J end by 7 bases, with 19 bases between. The CDR3 nucleotides read TGTGCCACGTCCCGGGACCTTGTTGGCGGGGAGCTGTTTTTT. It codes for CATSRDLVGGELFF.

This clone was seen a few times. CDR3 DNA: TGCGCCAGCAGCCCTATAGCTGTGGGGGAGCAGTACTTC. This sequence encodes CASSPIAVGEQYF. The chain uses TRBV5-1 and TRBJ2-7; no definite D call. Germline CDR1 reads SGHRS; CDR2 reads YFSETQ. The germline V and J ends were trimmed by 4 bases and 7 bases, with 15 bases remaining between them. The CDR3 totals 13 residues. Using reference TRBV5-1 and TRBJ2-7 for the parts outside the CDR3, the full variable domain is KAGVTQTPRYLIKTRGQQVTLSCSPISGHRSVSWYQQTPGQGLQFLFEYFSETQRNKGNFPGRFSGRQFSNSRSEMNVSTLELGDSALYLCASSPIAVGEQYFGPGTRLTVT.

The rearrangement links TRBV6-5 to TRBJ1-4, with D uncertain. There are 15 residues in the CDR3. Germline assignment: CDR1 MNHEY and CDR2 SVGAGI. V was clipped by 1 base and J by 6 bases, with 12 bases between them. Here the CDR3 reads CASSYFGLPDEKLFF. The CDR3 coding sequence is TGTGCCAGCAGTTACTTCGGCCTGCCGGATGAAAAACTGTTTTTT.